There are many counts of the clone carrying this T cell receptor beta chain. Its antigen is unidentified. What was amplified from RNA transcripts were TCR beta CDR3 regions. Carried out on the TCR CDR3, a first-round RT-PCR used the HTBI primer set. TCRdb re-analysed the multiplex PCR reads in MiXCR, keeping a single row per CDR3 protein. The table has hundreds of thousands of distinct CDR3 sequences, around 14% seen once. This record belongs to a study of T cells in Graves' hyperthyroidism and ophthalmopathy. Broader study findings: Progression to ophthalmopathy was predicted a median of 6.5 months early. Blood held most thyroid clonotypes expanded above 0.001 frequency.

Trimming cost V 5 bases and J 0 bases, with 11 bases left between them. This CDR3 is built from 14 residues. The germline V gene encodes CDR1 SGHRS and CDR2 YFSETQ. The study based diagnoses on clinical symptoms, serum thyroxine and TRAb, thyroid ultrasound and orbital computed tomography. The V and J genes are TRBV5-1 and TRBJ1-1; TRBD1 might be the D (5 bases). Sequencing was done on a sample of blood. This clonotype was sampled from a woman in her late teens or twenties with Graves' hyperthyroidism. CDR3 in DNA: TGCGCCAGCAGTAAACAGGATTTGAACACTGAAGCTTTCTTT. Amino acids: CASSKQDLNTEAFF.